A selection of T cell receptor beta chains follows, all from one sample in a study of blood T cell repertoires in COVID-19. Profiling relied on immunoSEQ multiplex PCR, and the TCRdb table lists in-frame clones only, not all of them. The sample includes 65,000 to 80,000 clones, 80% to 90% seen only once; the top ten take around 6.1%. Sequenced input: peripheral blood. These receptors all come from a man aged 50-59 years with active COVID-19. The CDR3 runs from the conserved cysteine through the conserved F or W. D genes are given only for firm matches. Some rows mark clone size as missing; the rest say once, few, many or name a class of expanded clone.

CASRPTGANYQETQYF TGTGCCAGCAGGCCTACAGGGGCCAATTATCAAGAGACCCAGTACTTC TRBD1 TRBJ2-5 16 TRBV11-2 .
CASSLLGAMNTEAFF TGTGCCAGCAGCTTACTAGGAGCTATGAACACTGAAGCTTTCTTT . TRBJ1-1 15 TRBV7-2 .
CASSQTPRLAGKDGELFF TGCGCCAGCAGCCAAACACCCCGGCTAGCGGGAAAAGACGGGGAGCTGTTTTTT TRBD2 TRBJ2-2 18 TRBV4-1 .
CASSEPGEGGGSYNEQFF TGTGCCAGCAGTGAACCGGGAGAAGGGGGGGGCTCCTACAATGAGCAGTTCTTC . TRBJ2-1 18 TRBV2 .
CASSVAKGIYNEQFF TGTGCCAGCAGCGTAGCAAAGGGGATCTACAATGAGCAGTTCTTC . TRBJ2-1 15 TRBV9 .
CASRGQPGMDGYTF TGCGCCAGCCGGGGACAGCCGGGGATGGATGGCTACACCTTC TRBD1 TRBJ1-2 14 TRBV5-1 .
CASSLTTGESSPLHF TGTGCCAGCAGCTTAACTACAGGAGAAAGTTCACCCCTCCACTTT . TRBJ1-6 15 TRBV7-2 .
CASSTSRDYLSTDTQYF TGTGCCAGCAGTACCTCCCGGGACTACCTTAGCACAGATACGCAGTATTTT TRBD2 TRBJ2-3 17 TRBV6-2/TRBV6-3 .
CASTLTGGQGTYEQYF TGTGCCAGCACCCTCACCGGGGGACAGGGGACCTACGAGCAGTACTTC TRBD1 TRBJ2-7 16 TRBV28 .
CASGPDRGETQYF TGTGCCAGCGGACCGGACAGGGGAGAGACCCAGTACTTC TRBD1 TRBJ2-5 13 TRBV27 .
CASLAGTSYEQYF TGTGCCAGCTTAGCGGGAACCTCCTACGAGCAGTACTTC TRBD2 TRBJ2-7 13 TRBV28 .
CASSSTTGGDTQYF TGTGCCAGCAGCTCCACAACAGGGGGAGATACGCAGTATTTT TRBD1 TRBJ2-3 14 TRBV5-4 .
CASSLSGTQETQYF TGTGCCAGCAGCCTCAGCGGGACACAAGAGACCCAGTACTTC . TRBJ2-5 14 TRBV28 once
CASSFVTGGPGELFF TGCGCCAGCAGCTTCGTGACAGGGGGTCCCGGGGAGCTGTTTTTT TRBD1 TRBJ2-2 15 TRBV5-1 .
CASSQERLAWTGELFF TGTGCCAGCAGCCAAGAAAGACTAGCTTGGACCGGGGAGCTGTTTTTT TRBD2 TRBJ2-2 16 TRBV3-1/TRBV3-2 .
CASSYSRTENTGELFF TGTGCCAGCAGTTACTCTAGGACAGAGAACACCGGGGAGCTGTTTTTT . TRBJ2-2 16 TRBV6-5 .
CASSPGARAGEQYF TGTGCCAGCAGCCCGGGCGCAAGGGCGGGGGAGCAGTACTTC . TRBJ2-7 14 TRBV7-2 .
CASSPLLAIKDHEQYF TGTGCCAGCAGTCCTCTACTAGCGATTAAGGACCACGAGCAGTACTTC TRBD2 TRBJ2-7 16 TRBV27 .
CASSVGIQGAGEKLFF TGTGCCAGCAGCGTCGGCATACAGGGGGCAGGGGAAAAACTGTTTTTT TRBD1 TRBJ1-4 16 TRBV9 .
CATSDPPGEKLFF TGTGCCACCAGTGACCCCCCAGGGGAAAAACTGTTTTTT . TRBJ1-4 13 TRBV24-1 .
CASSGGGGRTVYQPQHF TGTGCCAGCAGTGGAGGGGGGGGGCGCACCGTCTATCAGCCCCAGCATTTT . TRBJ1-5 17 TRBV6-1 .